This T cell receptor beta chain was captured by sequencing in a study of CD8+CD57+ T cells in acquired aplastic anemia. Study summary: Sorted CD4+ plus CD8+ cells gave DNA averaging roughly 3 ug.

According to the study, genomic DNA was the template for TCR beta VDJ and CDR3 profiling. Each CDR3 protein is one row after TCRdb ran MiXCR on the reads. The repertoire holds over 150,000 distinct CDR3 sequences, with less than 65% as singletons. This CDR3 is 14 amino acids long. Germline values: CDR1 LNHDA, CDR2 SQIVND (reference sequence). The V and J ends lost 6 bases and 4 bases, in that order; junction bases with no gene match: 7. Notes on the study in general: Patients and controls shared roughly 31 CD8+ CDR3 sequences, highly expressed in patients.

Many counts were recorded for this clonotype. Its antigen is unknown. Sequencing was carried out using sorted CD4+, CD8+, or CD8+CD57+ T cells (not recorded which) from PBMCs. The genes are TRBV19 and TRBJ1-2; 8 positions match TRBD1. This TCR derives from a human donor in good health, serving as a control. The CDR3 region has the DNA TGTGCCAGTAGACCACCTGGGACAGGCTATGGCTACACCTTC. It encodes CASRPPGTGYGYTF.